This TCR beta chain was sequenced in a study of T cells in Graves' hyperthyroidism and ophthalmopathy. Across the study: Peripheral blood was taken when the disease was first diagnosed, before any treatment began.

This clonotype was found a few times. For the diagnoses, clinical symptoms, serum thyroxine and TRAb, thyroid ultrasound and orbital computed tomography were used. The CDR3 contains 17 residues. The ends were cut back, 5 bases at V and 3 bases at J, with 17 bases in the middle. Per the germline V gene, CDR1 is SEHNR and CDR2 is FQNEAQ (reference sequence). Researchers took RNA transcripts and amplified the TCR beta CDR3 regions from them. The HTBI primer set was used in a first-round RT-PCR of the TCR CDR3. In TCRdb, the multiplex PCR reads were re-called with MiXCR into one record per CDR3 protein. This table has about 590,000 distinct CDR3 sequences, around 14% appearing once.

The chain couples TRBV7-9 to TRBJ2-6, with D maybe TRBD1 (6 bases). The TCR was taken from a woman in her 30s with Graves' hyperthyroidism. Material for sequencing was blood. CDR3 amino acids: CASSAPHRDSGANVLTF. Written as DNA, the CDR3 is TGTGCCAGCAGCGCACCACACAGGGATAGTGGGGCCAACGTCCTGACTTTC.